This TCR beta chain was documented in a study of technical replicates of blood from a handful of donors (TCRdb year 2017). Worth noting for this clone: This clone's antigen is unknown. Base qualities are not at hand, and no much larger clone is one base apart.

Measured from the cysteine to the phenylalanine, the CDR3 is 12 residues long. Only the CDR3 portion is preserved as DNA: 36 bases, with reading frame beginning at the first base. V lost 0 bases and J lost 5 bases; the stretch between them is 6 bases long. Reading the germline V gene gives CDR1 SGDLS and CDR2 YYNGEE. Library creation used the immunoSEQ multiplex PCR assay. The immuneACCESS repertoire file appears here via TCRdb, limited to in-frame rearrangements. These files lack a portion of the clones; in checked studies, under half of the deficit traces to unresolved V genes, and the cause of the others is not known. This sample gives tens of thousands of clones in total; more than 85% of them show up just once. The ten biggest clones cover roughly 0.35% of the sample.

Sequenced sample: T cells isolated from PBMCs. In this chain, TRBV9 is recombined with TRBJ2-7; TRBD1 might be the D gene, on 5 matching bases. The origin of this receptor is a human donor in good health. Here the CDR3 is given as CASSVEGDEQYF. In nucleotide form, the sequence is TGTGCCAGCAGCGTAGAAGGGGACGAGCAGTACTTC.